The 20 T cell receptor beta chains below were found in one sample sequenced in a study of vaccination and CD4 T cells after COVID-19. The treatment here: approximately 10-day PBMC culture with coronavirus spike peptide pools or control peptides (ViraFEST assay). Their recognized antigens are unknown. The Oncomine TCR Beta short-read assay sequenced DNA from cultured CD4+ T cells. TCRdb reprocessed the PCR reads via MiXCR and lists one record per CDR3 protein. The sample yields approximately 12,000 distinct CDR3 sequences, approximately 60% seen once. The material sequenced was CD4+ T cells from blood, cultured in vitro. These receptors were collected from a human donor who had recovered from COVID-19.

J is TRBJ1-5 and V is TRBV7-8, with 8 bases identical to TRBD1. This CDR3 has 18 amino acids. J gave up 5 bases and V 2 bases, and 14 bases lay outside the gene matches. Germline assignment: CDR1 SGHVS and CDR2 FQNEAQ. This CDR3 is CASSLWQGALPTDQPQHF. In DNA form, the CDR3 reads TGTGCCAGCAGCTTATGGCAGGGGGCCCTTCCAACGGATCAGCCCCAGCATTTT.

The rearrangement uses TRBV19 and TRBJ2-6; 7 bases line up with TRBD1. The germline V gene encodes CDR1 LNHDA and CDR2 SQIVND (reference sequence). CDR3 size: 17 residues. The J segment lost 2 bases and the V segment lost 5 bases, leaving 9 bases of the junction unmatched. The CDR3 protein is CASSHRQGRPGANVLTF. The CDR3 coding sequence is TGTGCCAGTAGTCACAGACAGGGAAGGCCTGGGGCCAACGTCCTGACTTTC. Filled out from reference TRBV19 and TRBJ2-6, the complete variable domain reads DGGITQSPKYLFRKEGQNVTLSCEQNLNHDAMYWYRQDPGQGLRLIYYSQIVNDFQKGDIAEGYSVSREKKESFPLTVTSAQKNPTAFYLCASSHRQGRPGANVLTFGAGSRLTVL.

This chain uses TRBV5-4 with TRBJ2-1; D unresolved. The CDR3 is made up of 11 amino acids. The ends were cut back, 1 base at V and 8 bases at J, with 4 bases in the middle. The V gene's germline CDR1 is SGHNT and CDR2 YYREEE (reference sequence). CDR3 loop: CASSLLHEQFF. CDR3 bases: TGTGCCAGCAGCTTGTTACATGAGCAGTTCTTC.

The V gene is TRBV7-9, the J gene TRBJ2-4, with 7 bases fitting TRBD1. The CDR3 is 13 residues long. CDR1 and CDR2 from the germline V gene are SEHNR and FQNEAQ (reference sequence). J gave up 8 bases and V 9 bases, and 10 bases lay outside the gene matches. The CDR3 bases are TGTGCCAGTAGCCTGACAGGGTTAGACATTCAGTACTTC. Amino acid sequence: CASSLTGLDIQYF.

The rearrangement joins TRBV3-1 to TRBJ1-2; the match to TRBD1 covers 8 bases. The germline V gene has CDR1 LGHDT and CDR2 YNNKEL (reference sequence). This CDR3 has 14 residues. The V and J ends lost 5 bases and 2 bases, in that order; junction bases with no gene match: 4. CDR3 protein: CASSRRDRNYGYTF. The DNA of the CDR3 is TGTGCCAGCAGCAGGAGGGACAGGAACTATGGCTACACCTTC.

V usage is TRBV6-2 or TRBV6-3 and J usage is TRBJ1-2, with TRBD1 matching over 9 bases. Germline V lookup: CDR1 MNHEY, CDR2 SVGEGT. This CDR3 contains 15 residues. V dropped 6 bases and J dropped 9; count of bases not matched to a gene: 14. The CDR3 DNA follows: TGTGCCAGCAGCCCCAGGGACAGGGACTCTCCAAGCTACACCTTC. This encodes CASSPRDRDSPSYTF.

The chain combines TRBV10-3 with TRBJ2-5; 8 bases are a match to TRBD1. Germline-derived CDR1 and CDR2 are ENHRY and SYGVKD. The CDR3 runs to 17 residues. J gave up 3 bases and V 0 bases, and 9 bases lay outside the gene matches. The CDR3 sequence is CAISESRLGTGEETQYF. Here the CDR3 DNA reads TGTGCCATCAGTGAGTCTCGTTTGGGGACAGGAGAAGAGACCCAGTACTTC.

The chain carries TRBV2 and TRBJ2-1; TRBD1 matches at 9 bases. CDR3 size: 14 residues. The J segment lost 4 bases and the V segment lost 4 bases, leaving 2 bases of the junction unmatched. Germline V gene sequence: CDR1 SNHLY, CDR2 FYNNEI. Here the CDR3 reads CASSVGTGYNEQFF. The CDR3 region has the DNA TGTGCCAGCAGTGTTGGGACAGGGTACAATGAGCAGTTCTTC.

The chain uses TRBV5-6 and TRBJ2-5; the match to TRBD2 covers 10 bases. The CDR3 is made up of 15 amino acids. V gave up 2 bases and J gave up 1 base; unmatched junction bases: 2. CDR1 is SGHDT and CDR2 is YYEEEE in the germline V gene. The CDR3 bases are TGTGCCAGCAGCTTTAGACTAGCGGGCCAAGAGACCCAGTACTTC. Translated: CASSFRLAGQETQYF. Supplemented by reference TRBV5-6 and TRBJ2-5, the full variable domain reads DAGVTQSPTHLIKTRGQQVTLRCSPKSGHDTVSWYQQALGQGPQFIFQYYEEEERQRGNFPDRFSGHQFPNYSSELNVNALLLGDSALYLCASSFRLAGQETQYFGPGTRLLVL.

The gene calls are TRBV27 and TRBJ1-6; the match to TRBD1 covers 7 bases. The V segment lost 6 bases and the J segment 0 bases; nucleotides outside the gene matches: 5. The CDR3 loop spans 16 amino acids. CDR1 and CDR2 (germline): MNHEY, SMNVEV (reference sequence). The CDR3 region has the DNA TGTGCCAGCAGACCCCGACAGGGCTCCTATAATTCACCCCTCCACTTT. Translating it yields CASRPRQGSYNSPLHF.

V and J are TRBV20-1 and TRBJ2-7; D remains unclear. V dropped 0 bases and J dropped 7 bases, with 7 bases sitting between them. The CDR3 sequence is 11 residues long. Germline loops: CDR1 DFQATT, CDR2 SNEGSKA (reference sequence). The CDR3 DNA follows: TGCAGTGCTAGAGATTACAATGAGCAGTACTTC. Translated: CSARDYNEQYF.

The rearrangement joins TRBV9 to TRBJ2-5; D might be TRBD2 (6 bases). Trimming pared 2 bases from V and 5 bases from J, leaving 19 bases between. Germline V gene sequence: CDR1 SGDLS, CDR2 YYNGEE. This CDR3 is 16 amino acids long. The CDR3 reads CASSVGTQLGDETQYF. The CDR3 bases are TGTGCCAGCAGCGTTGGGACTCAACTAGGGGATGAGACCCAGTACTTC.

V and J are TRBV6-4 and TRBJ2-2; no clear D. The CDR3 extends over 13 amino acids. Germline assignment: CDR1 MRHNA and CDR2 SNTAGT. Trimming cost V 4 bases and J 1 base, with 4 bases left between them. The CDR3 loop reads CASSGGNTGELFF. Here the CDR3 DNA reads TGTGCCAGCAGTGGGGGGAACACCGGGGAGCTGTTTTTT.

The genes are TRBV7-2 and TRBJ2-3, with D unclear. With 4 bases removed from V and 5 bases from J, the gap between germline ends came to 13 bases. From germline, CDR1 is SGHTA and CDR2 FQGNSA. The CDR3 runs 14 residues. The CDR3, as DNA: TGTGCCAGCAGCTCGCCTCGTCCGGGAGATACGCAGTATTTT. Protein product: CASSSPRPGDTQYF.

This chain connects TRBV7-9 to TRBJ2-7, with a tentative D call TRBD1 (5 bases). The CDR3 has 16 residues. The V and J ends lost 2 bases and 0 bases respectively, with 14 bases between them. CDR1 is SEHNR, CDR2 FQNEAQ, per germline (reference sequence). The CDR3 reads CASSLTFEDTSYEQYF. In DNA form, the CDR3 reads TGTGCCAGCAGCTTAACCTTTGAGGACACCTCCTACGAGCAGTACTTC.

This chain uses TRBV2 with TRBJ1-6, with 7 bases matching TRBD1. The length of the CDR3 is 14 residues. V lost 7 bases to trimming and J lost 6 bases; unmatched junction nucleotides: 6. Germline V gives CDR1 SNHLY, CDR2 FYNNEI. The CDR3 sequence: CASNMDRFNSPLHF. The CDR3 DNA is TGTGCCAGCAACATGGACAGGTTTAATTCACCCCTCCACTTT.

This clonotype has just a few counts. The CDR3 DNA follows: TGCAGCGTGGCCTCCGACAGGGATCAGCCCCAGCATTTT. This encodes CSVASDRDQPQHF. This chain connects TRBV29-1 to TRBJ1-5, with TRBD1 identical over 7 bases. The germline gives CDR1 SQVTM, CDR2 ANQGSEA. The V and J ends lost 6 bases and 5 bases, in that order; junction bases with no gene match: 7. This CDR3 has 13 amino acids.

CDR3 in amino acids: CASSPAAPNTEAFF. CDR3 sequence (DNA): TGTGCCAGCAGTCCGGCGGCCCCGAACACTGAAGCTTTCTTT. The chain is built from TRBV28 and TRBJ1-1; D gene ambiguous. V lost 5 bases and J lost 1, with 11 bases in between. The CDR3 has 14 residues. CDR1 MDHEN and CDR2 SYDVKM come from the germline V gene.

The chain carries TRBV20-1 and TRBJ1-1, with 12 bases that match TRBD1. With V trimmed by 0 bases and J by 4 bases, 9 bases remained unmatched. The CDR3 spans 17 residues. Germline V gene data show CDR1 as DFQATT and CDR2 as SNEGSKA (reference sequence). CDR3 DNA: TGCAGTGCTAGAGAATTGGGACAGGGGGCGCGGGTCACTGAAGCTTTCTTT. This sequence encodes CSARELGQGARVTEAFF.

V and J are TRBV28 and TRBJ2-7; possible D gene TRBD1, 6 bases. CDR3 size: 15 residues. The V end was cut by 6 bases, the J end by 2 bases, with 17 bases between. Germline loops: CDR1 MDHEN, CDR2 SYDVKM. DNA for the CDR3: TGTGCCAGCAGGGTTGACAGGCGGAATGCCTACGAGCAGTACTTC. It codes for CASRVDRRNAYEQYF.